Listed below are T cell receptor beta chains from one sample, sequenced in a study of Graves' ophthalmopathy and Graves' hyperthyroidism. TCRdb re-called the multiplex PCR reads with MiXCR, one entry per CDR3 protein. The top ten clones hold around 4.6% of a sample with around 590,000 distinct CDR3 sequences, less than 40% of them seen once. Sequencing was done on a sample of peripheral blood or thyroid tissue (not recorded which). All receptors derive from an adult man with Graves' hyperthyroidism. Both conserved end residues are part of each CDR3.

CDR3 | V | length | J
CAISGGGFDSYNSPLHF | TRBV10-3 | 17 | TRBJ1-6
CASSLLTSPDTQYF | TRBV5-1 | 14 | TRBJ2-3
CASKVGQSPSREAFF | TRBV12-3/TRBV12-4 | 15 | TRBJ1-1
CSVETSTGGLSYTF | TRBV29-1 | 14 | TRBJ1-2
CASSLESGLDEKLFF | TRBV7-9 | 15 | TRBJ1-4
CASRPTGQNNSPLHF | TRBV7-9 | 15 | TRBJ1-6
CAISDLLAEQETQYF | TRBV10-3 | 15 | TRBJ2-5
CASSFRDRGHSYEQYF | TRBV7-9 | 16 | TRBJ2-7
CASRTTGELFF | TRBV12-3/TRBV12-4 | 11 | TRBJ2-2
CASKLSGGFDSPLHF | TRBV2 | 15 | TRBJ1-6
CASSFLESREQYF | TRBV7-8 | 13 | TRBJ2-7
CAWSRRPMYQETQYF | TRBV7-9 | 15 | TRBJ2-5
CAISEGSETQYF | TRBV10-3 | 12 | TRBJ2-5
CASRDMRHEQFF | TRBV10-3 | 12 | -
CASTRDGLFGELFF | TRBV12-3/TRBV12-4 | 14 | TRBJ2-2
CATSPRGGNQPQHF | TRBV15 | 14 | TRBJ1-5
CASSTGGGSPLHF | TRBV4-2 | 13 | TRBJ1-6
CASSDLASGRSYEQYF | TRBV10-2 | 16 | TRBJ2-7
CASSLPIRREPRGTQYF | TRBV7-8 | 17 | TRBJ2-5
CASSYQPQHF | TRBV25-1 | 10 | TRBJ1-5
CASSALLAAAGELFF | TRBV6-1 | 15 | TRBJ2-2
CSVRQGYGYTF | TRBV29-1 | 11 | TRBJ1-2
CASSYTGGVGDTQYF | TRBV7-9 | 15 | TRBJ2-5
CASSYSPAYYGYTF | TRBV6-2/TRBV6-3 | 14 | TRBJ1-2
CASRDGQGNGELFF | TRBV12-3/TRBV12-4 | 14 | TRBJ2-2
CASVRAGTRNQPQHF | TRBV2 | 15 | TRBJ1-5
CSVDRDRGMTGELFF | TRBV29-1 | 15 | TRBJ2-2
CASSNQGQGTWETQYF | TRBV25-1 | 16 | TRBJ2-5
CASSLGGSRGEQFF | TRBV7-2 | 14 | -
CASSQHPLFSGNTIYF | TRBV4-1 | 16 | TRBJ1-3
CASSSRDTRRTYNSPLHF | TRBV7-8 | 18 | TRBJ1-6
CASSLAPGVGNTIYF | TRBV5-4 | 15 | TRBJ1-3
CASGWTGDYQPQHF | TRBV4-1 | 14 | TRBJ1-5
CASSLPTGTFAKLFF | TRBV12-3/TRBV12-4 | 15 | TRBJ1-4
CASSLDGGGNQPQHF | TRBV5-1 | 15 | TRBJ1-5
CSVGKLGDSSRPNYGYTF | TRBV29-1 | 18 | TRBJ1-2
CASSAMEGGQPQHF | TRBV6-4 | 14 | TRBJ1-5
CAIKSHRDNEQFF | TRBV10-3 | 13 | TRBJ2-1
CASSESREPQPQHF | TRBV6-1 | 14 | TRBJ1-5
CASSQQGMYEQYF | TRBV9 | 13 | TRBJ2-7
CASSDDGRNTEAFF | TRBV5-1 | 14 | TRBJ1-1
CASSLFGGRQDSPLHF | TRBV5-1 | 16 | TRBJ1-6
CASSPWDRVGEGYTF | TRBV7-9 | 15 | TRBJ1-2
CASSDFRGTGELFF | TRBV25-1 | 14 | TRBJ2-2
CASSQGTIPRGEKLFF | TRBV7-9 | 16 | TRBJ1-4
CASRDRTGVLEAFF | TRBV7-9 | 14 | TRBJ1-1
CASSLTSVGSYEQYF | TRBV4-1 | 15 | TRBJ2-7
CASSLLGAGYGYTF | TRBV5-1 | 14 | TRBJ1-2
CAISASGNNQPQHF | TRBV10-3 | 14 | TRBJ1-5
CATGTSGRTEQYF | TRBV12-3/TRBV12-4 | 13 | TRBJ2-7
CASNLGGSNQPQHF | TRBV2 | 14 | TRBJ1-5
CASSISTVNQPQHF | TRBV7-2 | 14 | TRBJ1-5
CASSQEKGSNEKLFF | TRBV3-1 | 15 | TRBJ1-4
CASSLRDSQAFF | TRBV28 | 12 | TRBJ1-1
CASSLRQGTSRAETQYF | TRBV12-3/TRBV12-4 | 17 | TRBJ2-5
CASAQGLNTEAFF | TRBV2 | 13 | TRBJ1-1
CASGRRAGRQTNEKPFF | TRBV6-5 | 17 | TRBJ1-4
CASSHPIGTTQETQYF | TRBV12-3/TRBV12-4 | 16 | TRBJ2-5
CATSPGEEKLFF | TRBV24-1 | 12 | TRBJ1-4
CASSLYGTDTRYF | TRBV7-9 | 13 | TRBJ2-3